This T cell receptor (beta chain) stems from a study of control samples from healthy donors and cancer patients. This CDR3 spans 15 amino acids. Trimming cost V 4 bases and J 9 bases, with 22 bases left between them. The germline V gene encodes CDR1 MDHEN and CDR2 SYDVKM. Using immunoSEQ multiplex PCR, the repertoire was profiled, and TCRdb retains in-frame clones only, with some absent. This repertoire shows under 150,000 clones, about nine tenths found once; its top ten account for approximately 7.5%. The TCR comes from a man aged 50 to 60 with head and neck cancer. The sample comprised PBMCs. This sequence joins TRBV28 and TRBJ2-7; D is perhaps TRBD1 (6 bases). Written as DNA, the CDR3 is TGTGCCAGCAGTTCCCGACAGGTTAAGGGTTTTTGGCAGTACTTC. It encodes CASSSRQVKGFWQYF.